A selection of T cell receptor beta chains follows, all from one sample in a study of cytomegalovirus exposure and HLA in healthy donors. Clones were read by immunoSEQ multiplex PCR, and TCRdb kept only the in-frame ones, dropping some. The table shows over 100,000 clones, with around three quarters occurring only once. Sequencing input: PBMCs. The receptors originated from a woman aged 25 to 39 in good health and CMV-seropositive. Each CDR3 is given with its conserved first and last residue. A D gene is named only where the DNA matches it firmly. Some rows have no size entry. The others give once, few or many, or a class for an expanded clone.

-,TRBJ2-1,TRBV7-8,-,TGTGCCAGCAGCAGCGGGTACAATGAGCAGTTCTTC,CASSSGYNEQFF
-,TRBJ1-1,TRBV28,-,TGTGCCAGCAGTTTAAGGACTACGAACACTGAAGCTTTCTTT,CASSLRTTNTEAFF
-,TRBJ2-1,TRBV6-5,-,TGTGCCAGCCGAGAATTAGGGGCCTACAATGAGCAGTTCTTC,CASRELGAYNEQFF
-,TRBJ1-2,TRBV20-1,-,TGCAGTGCTCCTACAGGGTTCGGCTACACCTTC,CSAPTGFGYTF
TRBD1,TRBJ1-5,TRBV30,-,TGTGCCTGGAGGGCCTCAGGGGGTGGTCAGCCCCAGCATTTT,CAWRASGGGQPQHF
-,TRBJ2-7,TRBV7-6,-,TGTGCCAGCAGCTTAGGGGCTGGAGGCAACTACGAGCAGTACTTC,CASSLGAGGNYEQYF
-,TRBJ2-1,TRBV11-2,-,TGTGCCAGCAGCTCCTACAGCTACAATGAGCAGTTCTTC,CASSSYSYNEQFF
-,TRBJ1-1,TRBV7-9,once,TGTGCCAGCAGCTCCGGGGGGGGTTGCGCTTTCTTT,CASSSGGGCAFF
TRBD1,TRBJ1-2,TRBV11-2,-,TGTGCCAGCAGCTTCATCCAAAACCGGGACAGGGGCTATGGCTACACCTTC,CASSFIQNRDRGYGYTF
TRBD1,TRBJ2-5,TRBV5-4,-,TGTGCCAGCACCCTATCAGGGGGCGTAGAGACCCAGTACTTC,CASTLSGGVETQYF
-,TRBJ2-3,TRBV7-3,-,TGTGCCAGCAGCCCGGAGGGAGCGGATACGCAGTATTTT,CASSPEGADTQYF
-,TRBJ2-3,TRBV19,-,TGTGCCAGTCGAAACAGGGTTAGCACAGATACGCAGTATTTT,CASRNRVSTDTQYF
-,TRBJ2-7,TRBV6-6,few,TGTGCCAGCAGAGGGGGACAACGCTCCTCCTACGAGCAGTACTTC,CASRGGQRSSYEQYF
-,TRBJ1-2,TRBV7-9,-,TGTGCCAGCAGCTTAGATCGGGATGGCTACACCTTC,CASSLDRDGYTF
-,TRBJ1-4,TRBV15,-,TGTGCCACCAGCGTCAGAAGAACAGGGACGAGGAATGAAAAACTGTTTTTT,CATSVRRTGTRNEKLFF
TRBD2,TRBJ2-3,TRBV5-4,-,TGTGCCAGCAGCTCTAAAGAGCGGGGATCCACAGATACGCAGTATTTT,CASSSKERGSTDTQYF
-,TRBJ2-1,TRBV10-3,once,TGTGCCATCAGGGAGAGGGGTGAGCAGTTCTTC,CAIRERGEQFF
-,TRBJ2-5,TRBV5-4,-,TGTGCCAGCAGCCCACAGAGCCCAAGAGTAGAGACCCAGTACTTC,CASSPQSPRVETQYF
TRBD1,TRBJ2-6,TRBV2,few,TGTGCCAGCAGTACAGGGGGCCCTGGGGCCAACGTCCTGACTTTC,CASSTGGPGANVLTF
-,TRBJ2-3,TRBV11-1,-,TGTGCCAGCAGCCCCCGGCGGGGGCGCACAGATACGCAGTATTTT,CASSPRRGRTDTQYF
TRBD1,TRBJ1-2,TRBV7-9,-,TGTGCCAGCAGCCTGACGACAGGGGCGAGGGGGACCTATGGCTACACCTTC,CASSLTTGARGTYGYTF
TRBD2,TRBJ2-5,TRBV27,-,TGTGCCAGCAGTTTATGGGGTCATAGGACTAGCGGAAGAGAGACCCAGTACTTC,CASSLWGHRTSGRETQYF
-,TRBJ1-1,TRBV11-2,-,TGTGCCAGCAGCTTTCTGAATTCTCGAGCGCTGGGCACTGAAGCTTTCTTT,CASSFLNSRALGTEAFF
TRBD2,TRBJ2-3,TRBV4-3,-,TGCGCCAGCAGCCAAGCTAGCGGGTCATACACAGATACGCAGTATTTT,CASSQASGSYTDTQYF
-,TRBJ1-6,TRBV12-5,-,TGTGCTAGTGGTTTGGTACGGGGGGACACAATAAGGACTGGAAGGTCACCCCTCCACTTT,CASGLVRGDTIRTGRSPLHF
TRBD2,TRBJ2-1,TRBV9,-,TGTGCCAGCAGCGCAACACTAGCGGGGAATGAGCAGTTCTTC,CASSATLAGNEQFF
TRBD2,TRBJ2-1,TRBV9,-,TGTGCCAGCCCGATGACTAGCGGATACAATGAGCAGTTCTTC,CASPMTSGYNEQFF
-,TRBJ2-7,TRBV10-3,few,TGTGCCGCGGCCCGCGGAGACAGGGAGGTGAGAAACGAGCAGTACTTC,CAAARGDREVRNEQYF
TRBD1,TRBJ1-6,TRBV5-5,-,TGTGCCAGCAGCTTCAGACAGGGAAATAATTCACCCCTCCACTTT,CASSFRQGNNSPLHF
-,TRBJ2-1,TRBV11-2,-,TGTGCCAGCAGCTCCGAGCGGACCAATGAGCAGTTCTTC,CASSSERTNEQFF
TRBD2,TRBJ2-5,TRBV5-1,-,TGCGCCAGCAGCCCCCGGCCCCCGGGGGGACTACAAGAGACCCAGTACTTC,CASSPRPPGGLQETQYF
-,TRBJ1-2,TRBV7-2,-,TGTGCCAGCAGTCCCGGGAACCAGGCGGGCTACACCTTC,CASSPGNQAGYTF
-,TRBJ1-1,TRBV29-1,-,TGCAGCGTTTCAGCAAGCGGGACCTCCACTGAAGCTTTCTTT,CSVSASGTSTEAFF
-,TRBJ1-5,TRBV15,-,TGTGCCACCAGCAGTGTTCTGGACAGTAGCAATCAGCCCCAGCATTTT,CATSSVLDSSNQPQHF
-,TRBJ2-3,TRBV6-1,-,TGTGCCAGCAGTCGATACACAGGCACAGATACGCAGTATTTT,CASSRYTGTDTQYF
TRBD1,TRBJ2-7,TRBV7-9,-,TGTGCCAGCAGCTCCCGGACAGGGACTTCCTACGAGCAGTACTTC,CASSSRTGTSYEQYF
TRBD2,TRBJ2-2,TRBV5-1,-,TGCGCCAGCAGCTTGGCGGGGGGGCGGAACACCGGGGAGCTGTTTTTT,CASSLAGGRNTGELFF
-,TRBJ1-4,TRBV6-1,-,TGTGCCAGCAGTGTGGCAGGGTTTGAAAAACTGTTTTTT,CASSVAGFEKLFF
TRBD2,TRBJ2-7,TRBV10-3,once,TGTGCCATCAGTTCCGAAGGGACTACCTACGAGCAGTACTTC,CAISSEGTTYEQYF
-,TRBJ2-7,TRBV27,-,TGTGCCAGCACCTACGGGACACCCTACTCCTACGAGCAGTACTTC,CASTYGTPYSYEQYF
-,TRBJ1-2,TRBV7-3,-,TGTGCCAGCAGCTTAAGACCAGGGGACCACTATGGCTACACCTTC,CASSLRPGDHYGYTF
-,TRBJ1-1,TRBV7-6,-,TGTGCCAGCAGCTTCCTAAACTTCAACACTGAAGCTTTCTTT,CASSFLNFNTEAFF
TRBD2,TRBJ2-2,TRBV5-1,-,TGCGCCAGCAGCCGGGGACTAGCGGGGGCTGTATTCACCGGGGAGCTGTTTTTT,CASSRGLAGAVFTGELFF
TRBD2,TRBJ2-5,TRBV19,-,TGTGCCAGTAGTAGCCTGGGAGCGGGGGAGGGAGAGACCCAGTACTTC,CASSSLGAGEGETQYF
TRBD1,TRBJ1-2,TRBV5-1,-,TGCGCCAGCAGCTTGGCCGGGACAGAGAGTGGCTACACCTTC,CASSLAGTESGYTF
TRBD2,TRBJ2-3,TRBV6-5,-,TGTGCCAGCAGTTGGACTAGCGGGGGGGTAACAGATACGCAGTATTTT,CASSWTSGGVTDTQYF
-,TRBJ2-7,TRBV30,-,TGTGCCTGGAGCACAGAAGCTCACGAGCAGTACTTC,CAWSTEAHEQYF
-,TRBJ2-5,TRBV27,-,TGTGCCAGCAGTCCCGACAGCTACCTTAGGACCCAGTACTTC,CASSPDSYLRTQYF
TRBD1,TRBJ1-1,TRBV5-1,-,TGCGCCAGCAGCTTACAGGGGGCGAACACTGAAGCTTTCTTT,CASSLQGANTEAFF
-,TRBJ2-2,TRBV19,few,TGTGCCAGTAGTAGGAGGGTCACCGGGGAGCTGTTTTTT,CASSRRVTGELFF
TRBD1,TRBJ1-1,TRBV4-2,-,TGTGCCAGCAGCACTCGACAGGGGGTTAACACTGAAGCTTTCTTT,CASSTRQGVNTEAFF
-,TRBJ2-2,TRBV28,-,TGTGCCACCAGGACAGTTTCGAACACCGGGGAGCTGTTTTTT,CATRTVSNTGELFF
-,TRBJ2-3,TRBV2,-,TGTGCCAGCAAGGAAACCGGGACAATCACAGATACGCAGTATTTT,CASKETGTITDTQYF
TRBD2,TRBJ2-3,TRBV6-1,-,TGTGCCAGCCGGTCGAGACTAGCGGTGGATACGCAGTATTTT,CASRSRLAVDTQYF
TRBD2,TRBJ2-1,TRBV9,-,TGTGCCAGCAGCCCCCCGACTAGCGGGGTGATCGATGAGCAGTTCTTC,CASSPPTSGVIDEQFF
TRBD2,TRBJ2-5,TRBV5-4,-,TGTGCCAGCAGCCCGGGACTAGCGGGGGTGTACCAAGAGACCCAGTACTTC,CASSPGLAGVYQETQYF
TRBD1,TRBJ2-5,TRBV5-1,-,TGCGCCAGCAGCCTGGACAGGGCTGATGAGACCCAGTACTTC,CASSLDRADETQYF
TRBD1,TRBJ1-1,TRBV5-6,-,TGTGCCAGCAGCTTGTTTGGGAGGGGGGACAGGGCCAACACTGAAGCTTTCTTT,CASSLFGRGDRANTEAFF
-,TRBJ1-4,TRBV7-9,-,TGTGCCAGCAGCTCTGGAGGTGAAAAACTGTTTTTT,CASSSGGEKLFF